Below, 32 T cell receptor beta chains from the same sample are listed, as sequenced in a study of T cells in Graves' hyperthyroidism and ophthalmopathy. TCR beta CDR3 region amplification was performed from RNA transcripts. HTBI primers were the set used in a first-round RT-PCR of the TCR CDR3. TCRdb reanalysed the multiplex PCR reads using MiXCR and keeps one entry per CDR3 protein. The data contain 370,000 or so distinct CDR3 sequences, 20% to 25% of them seen just once; the ten biggest clones take up less than 75%. Sequencing used blood. The receptors here all came from a man between 45 and 60 years old with Graves' hyperthyroidism.

The chain links TRBV29-1 to TRBJ2-3; 11 bases match TRBD2. V lost 7 bases, J lost 4 bases, and 10 bases stayed unmatched. This CDR3 contains 15 residues. Germline V gene sequence: CDR1 SQVTM, CDR2 ANQGSEA. CDR3 loop: CSETQRTSGSDTQYF. Written as DNA, the CDR3 is TGCAGCGAAACGCAAAGGACTAGCGGGTCAGATACGCAGTATTTT.

This sequence joins TRBV6-1 and TRBJ2-7, with D possibly being TRBD1 (7 bases). Germline lookup yields CDR1 MNHNS and CDR2 SASEGT. The ends were cut back, 7 bases at V and 2 bases at J, with 18 bases in the middle. This CDR3 contains 15 residues. CDR3 in DNA: TGTGCCAGCACCAGACTGGCAGGGGGGCCCTACGAGCAGTACTTC. Encoded protein: CASTRLAGGPYEQYF.

There are many counts of this clonotype. The chain has TRBV7-2 and TRBJ1-1; tentatively, D is TRBD1 (5 bases). This CDR3 has 13 residues. CDR1 is SGHTA and CDR2 is FQGNSA in the germline V gene. V was pared by 1 base and J by 8 bases, with 11 bases between. CDR3 amino acids: CASSLDMWGEAFF. CDR3 DNA sequence: TGTGCCAGCAGCTTAGATATGTGGGGGGAAGCTTTCTTT.

This clonotype was counted ten times or more. The genes are TRBV7-3 and TRBJ2-1; D perhaps matches TRBD2 (6 bases). Trimming removed 2 bases at V and 6 bases at J, with 14 bases between. CDR3 size: 15 residues. Germline V gene data show CDR1 as SGHTA and CDR2 as FQGTGA. The CDR3 DNA reads TGTGCCAGCAGCTTAGCGAGCGGGTCTAGCAATGAGCAGTTCTTC. Protein sequence: CASSLASGSSNEQFF.

This clonotype was recorded many times. The chain recombines TRBV7-6 with TRBJ2-1; 11 nucleotides agree with TRBD2. Germline CDR1 SGHVS, CDR2 FNYEAQ. V lost 4 bases and J lost 6; bases outside the gene matches: 5. The CDR3 is made up of 15 amino acids. CDR3: CASSSGLAGGNEQFF. The CDR3 DNA is TGTGCCAGCAGCTCAGGACTAGCGGGCGGCAATGAGCAGTTCTTC.

This CDR3 reads CASSPGQGAIKNIQYF. CDR3 bases: TGCGCCAGCAGCCCCGGACAGGGGGCGATCAAAAACATTCAGTACTTC. The rearrangement uses TRBV5-1 and TRBJ2-4; 11 bases are shared with TRBD1. The CDR3 consists of 16 residues. V dropped 4 bases and J dropped 3; count of bases not matched to a gene: 6. Germline CDR1 is SGHRS and CDR2 is YFSETQ.

This clonotype was recorded a few times. The chain recombines TRBV20-1 with TRBJ2-1, with unresolved D. This CDR3 is built from 14 residues. Looked up from germline, CDR1 is DFQATT and CDR2 is SNEGSKA (reference sequence). V dropped 3 bases and J dropped 10 bases, with 19 bases sitting between them. The CDR3 DNA follows: TGCAGTGCTAGTGAGAGATCGTCCCGAAGGGAGCAGTTCTTC. Its translation: CSASERSSRREQFF.

There are many counts of this clonotype. This sequence joins TRBV20-1 and TRBJ2-5, with TRBD2 identical over 8 bases. V lost 5 bases, J lost 13 bases, and 15 bases stayed unmatched. The CDR3 runs to 13 residues. Germline lookup yields CDR1 DFQATT and CDR2 SNEGSKA (reference sequence). This chain's CDR3 is CSAPEGLAGYTYF. In DNA form, the CDR3 reads TGCAGTGCTCCTGAGGGGTTAGCGGGATATACGTACTTC.

Many counts were recorded for this clonotype. The chain recombines TRBV11-2 with TRBJ1-1; D not certain. This CDR3 is 13 amino acids long. Germline values: CDR1 SGHAT, CDR2 FQNNGV. V lost 1 base and J 3 bases, leaving 6 bases between the germline ends. The CDR3 DNA reads TGTGCCAGCAGCTTAGTGGGTTACACTGAAGCTTTCTTT. This translates into CASSLVGYTEAFF.

This clonotype was seen a handful of times. This sequence joins TRBV28 and TRBJ2-7; possibly TRBD2 for D (6 bases). The CDR3 extends over 15 amino acids. CDR1 is MDHEN, CDR2 SYDVKM, per germline. The V end was cut by 10 bases, the J end by 1 base, with 20 bases between. The CDR3 loop is CATLGLTSSSYEQYF. CDR3 coding DNA: TGTGCCACCCTGGGACTCACGAGCAGTTCCTACGAGCAGTACTTC.

The genes are TRBV12-5 and TRBJ2-3, with D uncertain. CDR3 length equals 15 residues. Germline CDR1 LGHNT, CDR2 FRNRAP. The ends were cut back, 3 bases at V and 1 base at J, with 11 bases in the middle. The CDR3 DNA sequence: TGTGCTAGTGGTTTAGGTAAAGGTGGCACAGATACGCAGTATTTT. Translated: CASGLGKGGTDTQYF.

The genes are TRBV20-1 and TRBJ2-5; D assignment may be TRBD1 or TRBD2 (5 bases each). Between the trimmed V and J ends, which lost 0 bases and 0 bases, there was a span of 14 bases. CDR3 length equals 16 residues. Germline CDR1 is DFQATT and CDR2 is SNEGSKA (reference sequence). The CDR3 reads CSARDSGREYQETQYF. The CDR3 DNA is TGCAGTGCTAGAGATTCTGGCAGGGAGTACCAAGAGACCCAGTACTTC.

This clonotype has at least ten counts. The V and J genes are TRBV20-1 and TRBJ2-3, with unresolved D. CDR3 length: 13 amino acids. V was pared by 5 bases and J by 3 bases, with 12 bases between. The germline gives CDR1 DFQATT, CDR2 SNEGSKA (reference sequence). Here the CDR3 reads CSAPRPNTDTQYF. The CDR3 nucleotides are TGCAGTGCTCCAAGACCCAATACAGATACGCAGTATTTT.

This clonotype was observed a few times. V gene TRBV12-3 or TRBV12-4 combines with J gene TRBJ1-4; 10 bases match TRBD1. This CDR3 spans 14 amino acids. Germline trimming cut 4 bases from V and 8 bases from J; bases unmatched to any gene: 4. CDR3 sequence reads: CASSWGQGNEKLFF. The CDR3 DNA reads TGTGCCAGCAGTTGGGGACAGGGGAACGAAAAACTGTTTTTT.

This clonotype turned up a few times. The rearrangement joins TRBV13 to TRBJ1-1, with TRBD1 as a possible D gene (5 bases). CDR1 and CDR2 from the germline V gene are PRHDT and FYEKMQ (reference sequence). V dropped 2 bases and J dropped 7 bases, with 14 bases sitting between them. This CDR3 has 14 residues. The CDR3 is CASSLRDSRGEAFF. CDR3 coding DNA: TGTGCCAGCAGCTTACGCGACAGCCGCGGTGAAGCTTTCTTT.

The chain combines TRBV3-1 with TRBJ2-1, with D possibly matching TRBD2 (7 bases). V shed 1 base and J shed 0 bases, with 13 bases lying between them. This CDR3 region has 17 residues. Germline-derived CDR1 and CDR2 are LGHDT and YNNKEL (reference sequence). CDR3 amino acids: CASSQVGGTSSYNEQFF. The CDR3 DNA reads TGTGCCAGCAGCCAAGTGGGAGGGACAAGCTCCTACAATGAGCAGTTCTTC.

This clonotype was seen only a few times. The chain recombines TRBV11-2 with TRBJ2-3; possible D gene TRBD2, 5 bases. CDR1 and CDR2 (germline): SGHAT, FQNNGV. The CDR3 length is 13 residues. V dropped 5 bases and J dropped 3 bases, with 9 bases sitting between them. This CDR3 is CASSRQRTDTQYF. Written as DNA, the CDR3 is TGTGCCAGCAGCCGCCAGCGGACAGATACGCAGTATTTT.

V is TRBV5-6 and J is TRBJ1-2; the D gene is possibly TRBD1 (5 bases). The V and J ends lost 6 bases and 2 bases respectively, with 17 bases between them. Looked up from germline, CDR1 is SGHDT and CDR2 is YYEEEE. The CDR3 extends over 15 amino acids. DNA for the CDR3: TGTGCCAGCATCGAACTCGGGGGTCCCAACTATGGCTACACCTTC. Translating it yields CASIELGGPNYGYTF. The full variable domain, with the rest looked up from reference TRBV5-6 and TRBJ1-2, is DAGVTQSPTHLIKTRGQQVTLRCSPKSGHDTVSWYQQALGQGPQFIFQYYEEEERQRGNFPDRFSGHQFPNYSSELNVNALLLGDSALYLCASIELGGPNYGYTFGSGTRLTVV.

This clonotype appeared a few times. This chain links TRBV6-1 with TRBJ2-1; 10 bases match TRBD2. With V trimmed by 2 bases and J by 4 bases, 5 bases remained unmatched. This CDR3 is 16 amino acids long. Germline CDR1 reads MNHNS; CDR2 reads SASEGT. CDR3 region: CASSEQRTSGYNEQFF. DNA for the CDR3: TGTGCCAGCAGTGAACAGAGGACTAGCGGATACAATGAGCAGTTCTTC.

The CDR3 coding sequence is TGCAGTGCTATTGGGCGGGGGGCCTACGAGCAGTACTTC. Translating gives CSAIGRGAYEQYF. This sequence joins TRBV20-1 and TRBJ2-7; 8 positions match TRBD2. V lost 4 bases, J lost 2 bases, and 4 bases stayed unmatched. The CDR3 consists of 13 residues. Germline V gene sequence: CDR1 DFQATT, CDR2 SNEGSKA (reference sequence).

The chain combines TRBV5-6 with TRBJ2-3; weak D call: TRBD2 (6 bases). Trimming took 0 bases from V and 2 from J, leaving 13 bases between them. Germline loops: CDR1 SGHDT, CDR2 YYEEEE. This CDR3 is built from 16 residues. CDR3 residues: CASSLVAEYITDTQYF. The DNA for the CDR3 is TGTGCCAGCAGCTTGGTAGCGGAGTACATCACAGATACGCAGTATTTT.

The chain joins TRBV11-1 to TRBJ2-1; TRBD2 is a possible D gene (5 bases). This CDR3 has 15 amino acids. Germline lookup yields CDR1 SGHAT and CDR2 FQDESV (reference sequence). The V end was cut by 6 bases, the J end by 0 bases, with 12 bases between. CDR3 sequence (DNA): TGTGCCAGCAGTCCCCTAGCCGACTCCTACAATGAGCAGTTCTTC. Translated: CASSPLADSYNEQFF.

There are many counts of this clonotype. The rearrangement links TRBV11-1 to TRBJ2-3, with a weak D call TRBD2 (6 bases). The CDR3 loop spans 16 amino acids. The germline CDR1 and CDR2 sequences are SGHAT and FQDESV (reference sequence). V was shortened by 4 bases and J by 0 bases, with 14 bases between the two germline ends. CDR3 DNA: TGTGCCAGCAGCTCCATACTAGCTGCTAGCACAGATACGCAGTATTTT. Encoded protein: CASSSILAASTDTQYF.

The V gene is TRBV6-2 or TRBV6-3, the J gene TRBJ2-1; 13 nucleotides align to TRBD2. The CDR3 length is 17 residues. Germline CDR1 MNHEY, CDR2 SVGEGT. Trimming took 6 bases from V and 8 from J; bases not matched to a gene: 13. CDR3 loop: CASSRLAGGLWGHEQFF. The CDR3 DNA reads as TGTGCCAGCAGCCGACTAGCGGGAGGTCTCTGGGGCCATGAGCAGTTCTTC.

The rearrangement uses TRBV6-1 and TRBJ1-2; D is ambiguous. From germline, CDR1 is MNHNS and CDR2 SASEGT. With 3 bases removed from V and 0 bases from J, the gap between germline ends came to 5 bases. The CDR3 extends over 13 amino acids. This chain's CDR3 is CASSDMANYGYTF. CDR3 coding DNA: TGTGCCAGCAGTGATATGGCTAACTATGGCTACACCTTC.

This clonotype was seen more than once but under ten times. This rearrangement joins TRBV27 to TRBJ2-2; D remains ambiguous. CDR3 size: 15 residues. The germline gives CDR1 MNHEY, CDR2 SMNVEV (reference sequence). V dropped 2 bases and J dropped 3 bases, with 10 bases sitting between them. The CDR3 DNA reads as TGTGCCAGCAGTTTAAATGCCGGTTACACCGGGGAGCTGTTTTTT. Translating gives CASSLNAGYTGELFF.

The rearrangement uses TRBV24-1 and TRBJ2-1, with TRBD2 as a possible D gene (7 bases). This CDR3 region has 13 residues. V lost 6 bases and J lost 7, with 12 bases in between. CDR1 is KGHDR and CDR2 is SFDVKD in the germline V gene. CDR3 amino acids: CATSLGGPNEQFF. The CDR3, as DNA: TGTGCCACCAGTTTGGGGGGGCCGAATGAGCAGTTCTTC.

The chain employs TRBV10-2 and TRBJ2-3, with a tentative D call TRBD1 (5 bases). Deletions cut 0 bases from V and 6 bases from J, with 10 bases between. Germline loops: CDR1 WSHSY, CDR2 SAAADI. The CDR3 sequence is 14 residues long. CDR3 sequence: CASSESRVRDTQYF. The CDR3 DNA is TGCGCCAGCAGTGAGTCCAGGGTTAGGGATACGCAGTATTTT.

The chain links TRBV7-9 to TRBJ2-1; D gene ambiguous. There are 13 residues in the CDR3. Trimming took off 7 bases at V and 9 bases at J, with 16 bases between the two ends. Germline CDR1 and CDR2: SEHNR and FQNEAQ (reference sequence). CDR3 sequence reads: CASNPAQGFEQFF. In nucleotides, the CDR3 is TGTGCCAGCAACCCGGCGCAAGGGTTTGAGCAGTTCTTC.

In this sample, this clonotype turned up many times. The chain uses TRBV7-2 and TRBJ2-3, with 11 bases matching TRBD2. The CDR3 covers 16 residues. V lost 5 bases, J lost 1 base, and 5 bases stayed unmatched. Germline-derived CDR1 and CDR2 are SGHTA and FQGNSA. Here the CDR3 reads CASSLPGLAGTDTQYF. In DNA, the CDR3 is TGTGCCAGCAGCCTCCCGGGACTAGCGGGCACAGATACGCAGTATTTT.

The chain uses TRBV11-3 and TRBJ2-7; 7 positions agree with TRBD1. This CDR3 region has 12 residues. Germline CDR1 is SGHNT and CDR2 is YENEEA. V trimming: 4 bases; J trimming: 6 bases; junction bases outside the gene matches: 3. The CDR3 here is CASSYNRGEQYF. The CDR3 DNA is TGTGCCAGCAGCTACAACAGGGGCGAGCAGTACTTC.

This clonotype was detected ten times or more. V is TRBV11-2 and J is TRBJ2-5, with 10 nucleotides matching TRBD2. V gave up 5 bases and J gave up 3 bases; unmatched junction bases: 3. The CDR3 sequence is 14 residues long. From germline, CDR1 is SGHAT and CDR2 FQNNGV. Here the CDR3 reads CASSHTSGEETQYF. For the CDR3, the DNA is TGTGCCAGCAGCCACACTAGCGGGGAAGAGACCCAGTACTTC.